Detailed here is one T cell receptor beta chain. Its antigen is not known. This specimen comes from a study of radiation and T cells in renal cell carcinoma. Study outcomes and limitations: Pretreatment tumor biopsies were lacking, so baseline clonotypes are unknown.

The time point was: blood 4 weeks post-SBRT, at nephrectomy. Treatment defined: 15 Gy SBRT to primary tumor, nephrectomy 4 weeks later. CDR3 length equals 11 residues. Germline V gene sequence: CDR1 GTSNPN, CDR2 SVGIG (reference sequence). V lost 3 bases to trimming and J lost 8 bases, with 10 bases between them. Here immunoSEQ multiplex PCR was the method, and the copy in TCRdb shows in-frame clones only, minus some. Of roughly 170,000 clones detected, about 87% appear once; the ten largest clones hold over 9%. This specimen consisted of blood, obtained from a patient whose treatment included radiotherapy and nephrectomy. The receptor's source is a woman in her fifties or sixties with renal cell carcinoma. The J gene is TRBJ1-2, the V gene TRBV30; weak D call: TRBD1 (5 bases). The CDR3 DNA sequence: TGTGCCTGGAGCCCAGGGACCGGCTACACCTTC. The encoded protein is CAWSPGTGYTF.